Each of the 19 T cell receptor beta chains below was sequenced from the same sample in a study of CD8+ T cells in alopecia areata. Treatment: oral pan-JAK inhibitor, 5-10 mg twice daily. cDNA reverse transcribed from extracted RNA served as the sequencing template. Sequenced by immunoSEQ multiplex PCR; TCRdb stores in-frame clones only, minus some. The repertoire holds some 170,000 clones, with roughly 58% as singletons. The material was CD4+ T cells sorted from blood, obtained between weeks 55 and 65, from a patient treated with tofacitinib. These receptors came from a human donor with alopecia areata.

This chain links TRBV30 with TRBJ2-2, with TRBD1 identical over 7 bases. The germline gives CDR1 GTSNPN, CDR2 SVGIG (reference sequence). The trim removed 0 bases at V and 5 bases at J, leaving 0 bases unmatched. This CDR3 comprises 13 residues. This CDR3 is CAWSVQGTGELFF. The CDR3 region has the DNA TGTGCCTGGAGTGTACAGGGGACCGGGGAGCTGTTTTTT.

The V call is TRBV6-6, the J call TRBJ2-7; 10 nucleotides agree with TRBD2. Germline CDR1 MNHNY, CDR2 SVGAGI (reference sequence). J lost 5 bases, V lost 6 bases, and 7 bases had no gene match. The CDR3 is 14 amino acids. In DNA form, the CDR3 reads TGTGCCAGCAGGGAGGGACTAGCGATCGACGAGCAGTACTTC. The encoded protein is CASREGLAIDEQYF.

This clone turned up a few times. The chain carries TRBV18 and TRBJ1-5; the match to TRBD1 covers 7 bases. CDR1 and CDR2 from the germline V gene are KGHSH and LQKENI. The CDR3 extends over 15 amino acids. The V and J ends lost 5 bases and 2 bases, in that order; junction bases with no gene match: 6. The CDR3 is CASSETGVGNQPQHF. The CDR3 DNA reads TGTGCCAGCTCAGAAACAGGGGTAGGCAATCAGCCCCAGCATTTT.

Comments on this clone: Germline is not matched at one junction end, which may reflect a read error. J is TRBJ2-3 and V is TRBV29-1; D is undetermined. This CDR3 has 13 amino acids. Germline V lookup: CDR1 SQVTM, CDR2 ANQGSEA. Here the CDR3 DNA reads TGCAGCCTTGAAAGGGTGTCGGGAGATACGCAGTATTTT. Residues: CSLERVSGDTQYF.

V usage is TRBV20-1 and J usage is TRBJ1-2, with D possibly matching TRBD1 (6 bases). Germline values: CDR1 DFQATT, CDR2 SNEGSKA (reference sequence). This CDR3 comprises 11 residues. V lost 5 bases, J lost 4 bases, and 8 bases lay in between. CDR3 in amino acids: CSALTGYGYTF. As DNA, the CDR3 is TGCAGTGCTTTGACAGGCTATGGCTACACCTTC.

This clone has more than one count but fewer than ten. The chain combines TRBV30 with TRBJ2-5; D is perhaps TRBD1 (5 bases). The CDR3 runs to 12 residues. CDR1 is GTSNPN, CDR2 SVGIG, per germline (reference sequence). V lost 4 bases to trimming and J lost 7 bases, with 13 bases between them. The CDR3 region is CAWMVTQGTQYF. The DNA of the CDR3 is TGTGCCTGGATGGTGACTCAGGGGACCCAGTACTTC. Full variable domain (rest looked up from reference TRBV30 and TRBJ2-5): SQTIHQWPATLVQPVGSPLSLECTVEGTSNPNLYWYRQAAGRGLQLLFYSVGIGQISSEVPQNLSASRPQDRQFILSSKKLLLSDSGFYLCAWMVTQGTQYFGPGTRLLVL.

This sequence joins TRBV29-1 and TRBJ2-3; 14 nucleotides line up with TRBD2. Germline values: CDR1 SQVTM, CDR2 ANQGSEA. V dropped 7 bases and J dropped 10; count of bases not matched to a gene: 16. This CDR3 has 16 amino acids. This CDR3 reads CSGETTSGGAEKAQYF. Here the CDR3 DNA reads TGCAGCGGCGAAACGACTAGCGGGGGGGCCGAAAAAGCGCAGTATTTT.

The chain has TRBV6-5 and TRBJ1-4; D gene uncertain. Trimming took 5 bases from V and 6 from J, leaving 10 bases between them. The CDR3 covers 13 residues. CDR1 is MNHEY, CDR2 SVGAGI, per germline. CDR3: CASSLVSDEKLFF. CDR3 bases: TGTGCCAGCAGTCTCGTCTCGGATGAAAAACTGTTTTTT.

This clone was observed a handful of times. The CDR3 nucleotides read TGTGCCAGCAGCCAACCTAGGGAGTGGGACATGAGGGAAAAACTGTTTTTT. Residues: CASSQPREWDMREKLFF. The chain employs TRBV4-2 and TRBJ1-4; D perhaps matches TRBD1 (6 bases). The germline V gene encodes CDR1 LGHNA and CDR2 YNFKEQ. V was clipped by 2 bases and J by 8 bases, with 21 bases between them. CDR3 size: 17 residues.

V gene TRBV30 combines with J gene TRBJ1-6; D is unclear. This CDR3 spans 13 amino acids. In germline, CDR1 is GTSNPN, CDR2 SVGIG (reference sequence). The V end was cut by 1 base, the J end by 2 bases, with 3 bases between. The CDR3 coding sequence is TGTGCCTGGAGTGACACCTATAATTCACCCCTCCACTTT. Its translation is CAWSDTYNSPLHF.

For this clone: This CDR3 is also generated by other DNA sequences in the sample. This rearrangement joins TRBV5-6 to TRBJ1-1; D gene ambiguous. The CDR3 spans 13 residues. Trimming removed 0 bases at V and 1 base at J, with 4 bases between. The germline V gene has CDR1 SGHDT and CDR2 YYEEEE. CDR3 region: CASSLVRNTEAFF. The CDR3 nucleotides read TGTGCCAGCAGCTTGGTGCGGAACACTGAAGCTTTCTTT. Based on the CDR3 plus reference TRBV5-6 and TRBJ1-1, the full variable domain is DAGVTQSPTHLIKTRGQQVTLRCSPKSGHDTVSWYQQALGQGPQFIFQYYEEEERQRGNFPDRFSGHQFPNYSSELNVNALLLGDSALYLCASSLVRNTEAFFGQGTRLTVV.

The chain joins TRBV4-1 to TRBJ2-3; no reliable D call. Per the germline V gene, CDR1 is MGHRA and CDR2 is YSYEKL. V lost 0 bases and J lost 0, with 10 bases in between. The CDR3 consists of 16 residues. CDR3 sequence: CASSQEGETSTDTQYF. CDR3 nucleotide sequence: TGCGCCAGCAGCCAAGAAGGAGAGACTAGCACAGATACGCAGTATTTT.

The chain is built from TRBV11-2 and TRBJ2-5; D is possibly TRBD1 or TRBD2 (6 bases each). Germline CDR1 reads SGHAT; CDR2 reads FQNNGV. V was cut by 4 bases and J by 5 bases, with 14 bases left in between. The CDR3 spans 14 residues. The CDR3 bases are TGTGCCAGCAGCTCTTCCCCGGGGGCTGAGACCCAGTACTTC. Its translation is CASSSSPGAETQYF.

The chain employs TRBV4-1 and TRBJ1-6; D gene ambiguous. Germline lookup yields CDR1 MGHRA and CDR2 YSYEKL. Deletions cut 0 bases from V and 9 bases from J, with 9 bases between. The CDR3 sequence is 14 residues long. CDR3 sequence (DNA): TGCGCCAGCAGCCAAGAGGGCAGTTCTTCACCCCTCCACTTT. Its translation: CASSQEGSSSPLHF.

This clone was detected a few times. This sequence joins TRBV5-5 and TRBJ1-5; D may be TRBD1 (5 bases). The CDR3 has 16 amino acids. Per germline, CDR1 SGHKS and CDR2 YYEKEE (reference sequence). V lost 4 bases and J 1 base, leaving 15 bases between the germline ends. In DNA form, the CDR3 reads TGTGCCAGCAGCCAGCCCGGCGGGGGGAGCAATCAGCCCCAGCATTTT. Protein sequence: CASSQPGGGSNQPQHF.

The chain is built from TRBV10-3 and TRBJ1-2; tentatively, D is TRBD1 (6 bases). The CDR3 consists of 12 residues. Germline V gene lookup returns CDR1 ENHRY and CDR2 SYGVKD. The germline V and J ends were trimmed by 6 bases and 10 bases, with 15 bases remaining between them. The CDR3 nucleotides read TGTGCCATCAGCCTCGGGGACAAGGTCTACACCTTC. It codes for CAISLGDKVYTF.

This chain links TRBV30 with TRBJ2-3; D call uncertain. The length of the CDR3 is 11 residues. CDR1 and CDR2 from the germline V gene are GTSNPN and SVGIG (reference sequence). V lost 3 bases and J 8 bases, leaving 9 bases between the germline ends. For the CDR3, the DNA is TGTGCCTGGAGCAGGCCGAGTACGCAGTATTTT. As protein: CAWSRPSTQYF.

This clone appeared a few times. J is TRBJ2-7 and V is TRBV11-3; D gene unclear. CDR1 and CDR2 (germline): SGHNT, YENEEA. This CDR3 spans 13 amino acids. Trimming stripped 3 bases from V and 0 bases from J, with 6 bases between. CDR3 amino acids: CASSFLSSYEQYF. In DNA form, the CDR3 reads TGTGCCAGCAGCTTCCTGAGCTCCTACGAGCAGTACTTC. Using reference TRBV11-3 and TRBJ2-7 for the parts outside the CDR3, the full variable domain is EAGVVQSPRYKIIEKKQPVAFWCNPISGHNTLYWYLQNLGQGPELLIRYENEEAVDDSQLPKDRFSAERLKGVDSTLKIQPAELGDSAVYLCASSFLSSYEQYFGPGTRLTVT.

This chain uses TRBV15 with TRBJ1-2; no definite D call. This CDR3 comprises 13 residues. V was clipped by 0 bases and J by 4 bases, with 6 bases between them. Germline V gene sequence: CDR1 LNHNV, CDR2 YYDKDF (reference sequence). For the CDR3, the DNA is TGTGCCACCAGCAGAGATACCGGCTATGGCTACACCTTC. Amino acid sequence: CATSRDTGYGYTF.